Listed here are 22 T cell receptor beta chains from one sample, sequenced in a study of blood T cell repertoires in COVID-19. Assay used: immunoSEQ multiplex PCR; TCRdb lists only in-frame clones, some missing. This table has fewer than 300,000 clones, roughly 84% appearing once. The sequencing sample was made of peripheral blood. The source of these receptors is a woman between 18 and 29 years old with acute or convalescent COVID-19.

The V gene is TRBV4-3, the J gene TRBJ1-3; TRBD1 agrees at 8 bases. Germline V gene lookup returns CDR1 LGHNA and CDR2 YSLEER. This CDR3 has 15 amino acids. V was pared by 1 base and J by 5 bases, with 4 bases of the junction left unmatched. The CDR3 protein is CASSQGTGLRNTIYF. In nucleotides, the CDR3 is TGCGCCAGCAGCCAAGGGACAGGGCTCCGAAACACCATATATTTT.

As DNA, the CDR3 is TGTGCCAGCAGTGAAGCTCCTATAACGCGGGCCCGCTCCCCACAAGAGACCCAGTACTTC. Protein product: CASSEAPITRARSPQETQYF. The J gene is TRBJ2-5, the V gene TRBV2, with D possibly TRBD2 on 5 matching bases. V lost 0 bases and J lost 2, with 25 bases in between. CDR1 SNHLY and CDR2 FYNNEI come from the germline V gene. This CDR3 spans 20 amino acids.

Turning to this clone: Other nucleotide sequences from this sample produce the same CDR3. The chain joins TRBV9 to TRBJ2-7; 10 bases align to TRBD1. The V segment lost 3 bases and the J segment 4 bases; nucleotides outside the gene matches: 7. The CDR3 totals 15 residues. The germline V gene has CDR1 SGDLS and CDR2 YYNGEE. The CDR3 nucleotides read TGTGCCAGCAGCGACCCCGGGACAGGGGCGTACGAGCAGTACTTC. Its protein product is CASSDPGTGAYEQYF. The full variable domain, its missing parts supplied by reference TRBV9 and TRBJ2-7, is DSGVTQTPKHLITATGQRVTLRCSPRSGDLSVYWYQQSLDQGLQFLIQYYNGEERAKGNILERFSAQQFPDLHSELNLSSLELGDSALYFCASSDPGTGAYEQYFGPGTRLTVT.

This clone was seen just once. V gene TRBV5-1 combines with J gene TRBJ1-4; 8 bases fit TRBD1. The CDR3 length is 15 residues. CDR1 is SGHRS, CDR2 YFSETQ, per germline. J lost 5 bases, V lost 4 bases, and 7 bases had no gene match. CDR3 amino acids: CASSTGDRSNEKLFF. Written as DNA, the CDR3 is TGCGCCAGCAGCACAGGGGACAGGTCAAATGAAAAACTGTTTTTT.

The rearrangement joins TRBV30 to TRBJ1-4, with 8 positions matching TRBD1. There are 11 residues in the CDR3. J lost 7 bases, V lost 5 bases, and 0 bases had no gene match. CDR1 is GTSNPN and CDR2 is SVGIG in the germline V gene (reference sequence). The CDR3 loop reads CAWDRGEKLFF. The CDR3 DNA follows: TGTGCCTGGGACAGGGGTGAAAAACTGTTTTTT.

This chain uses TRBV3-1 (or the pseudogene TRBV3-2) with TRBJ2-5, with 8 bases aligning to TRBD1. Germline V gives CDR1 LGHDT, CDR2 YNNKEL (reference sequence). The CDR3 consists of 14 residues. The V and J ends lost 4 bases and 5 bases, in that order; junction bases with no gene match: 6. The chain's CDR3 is CASSRTGSRETQYF. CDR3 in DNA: TGTGCCAGCAGCCGGACAGGGTCTCGTGAGACCCAGTACTTC.

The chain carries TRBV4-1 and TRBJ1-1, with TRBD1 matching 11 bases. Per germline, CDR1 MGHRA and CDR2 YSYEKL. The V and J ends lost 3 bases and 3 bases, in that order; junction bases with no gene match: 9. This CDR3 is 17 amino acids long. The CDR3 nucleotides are TGCGCCAGCAGCCACGGGACAGGGGGAATCACCCACACTGAAGCTTTCTTT. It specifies CASSHGTGGITHTEAFF.

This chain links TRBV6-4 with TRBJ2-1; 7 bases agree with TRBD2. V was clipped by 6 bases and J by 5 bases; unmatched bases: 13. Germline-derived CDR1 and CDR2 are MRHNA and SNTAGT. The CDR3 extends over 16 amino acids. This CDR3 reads CASRGGRAYIDNEQFF. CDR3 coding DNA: TGTGCCAGCAGGGGAGGGCGGGCCTACATCGACAATGAGCAGTTCTTC.

CDR3: CASSPRDYYNEQFF. CDR3 DNA: TGTGCCAGCAGCCCTAGGGACTACTACAATGAGCAGTTCTTC. The chain has TRBV7-3 and TRBJ2-1; 7 bases are a match to TRBD2. CDR3 length: 14 residues. Germline V CDR1 and CDR2: SGHTA, FQGTGA. Trimming cost V 5 bases and J 3 bases; bases outside gene matches: 4.

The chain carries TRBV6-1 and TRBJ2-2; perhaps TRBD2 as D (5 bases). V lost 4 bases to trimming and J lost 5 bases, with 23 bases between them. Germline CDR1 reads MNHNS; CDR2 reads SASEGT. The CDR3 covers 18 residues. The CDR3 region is CASSAKLTRIWSTGELFF. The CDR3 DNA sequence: TGTGCCAGCAGTGCCAAACTTACTAGGATTTGGTCGACCGGGGAGCTGTTTTTT.

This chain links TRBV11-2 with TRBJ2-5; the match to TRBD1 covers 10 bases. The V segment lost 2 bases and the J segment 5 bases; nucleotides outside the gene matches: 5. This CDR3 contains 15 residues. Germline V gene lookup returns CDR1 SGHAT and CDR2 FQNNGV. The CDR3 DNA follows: TGTGCCAGCAGCTTACTTTGGGGACAGGGGGAGACCCAGTACTTC. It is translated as CASSLLWGQGETQYF.

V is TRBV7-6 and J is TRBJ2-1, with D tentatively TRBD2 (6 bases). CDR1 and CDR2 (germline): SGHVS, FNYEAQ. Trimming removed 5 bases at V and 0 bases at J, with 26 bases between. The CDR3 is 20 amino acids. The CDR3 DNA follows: TGTGCCAGCAGCCCCCGCCCCGGAGCGGGCATTTCTGCCTCCTACAATGAGCAGTTCTTC. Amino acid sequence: CASSPRPGAGISASYNEQFF. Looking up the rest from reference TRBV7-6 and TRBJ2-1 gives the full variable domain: GAGVSQSPRYKVTKRGQDVALRCDPISGHVSLYWYRQALGQGPEFLTYFNYEAQQDKSGLPNDRFSAERPEGSISTLTIQRTEQRDSAMYRCASSPRPGAGISASYNEQFFGPGTRLTVL.

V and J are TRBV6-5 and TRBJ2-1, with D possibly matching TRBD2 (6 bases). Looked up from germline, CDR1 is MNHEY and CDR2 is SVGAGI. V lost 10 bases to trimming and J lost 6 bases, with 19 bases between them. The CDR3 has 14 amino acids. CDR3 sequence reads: CAIKGTSSTNEQFF. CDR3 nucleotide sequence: TGTGCCATAAAGGGAACTAGCTCTACCAATGAGCAGTTCTTC.

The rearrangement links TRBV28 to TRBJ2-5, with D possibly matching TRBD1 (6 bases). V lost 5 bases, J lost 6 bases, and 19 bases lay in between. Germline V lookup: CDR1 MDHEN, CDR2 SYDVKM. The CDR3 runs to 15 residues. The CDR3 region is CASSNRRGDEKTQYF. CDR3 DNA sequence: TGTGCCAGCAGTAACCGCAGGGGAGATGAAAAGACCCAGTACTTC.

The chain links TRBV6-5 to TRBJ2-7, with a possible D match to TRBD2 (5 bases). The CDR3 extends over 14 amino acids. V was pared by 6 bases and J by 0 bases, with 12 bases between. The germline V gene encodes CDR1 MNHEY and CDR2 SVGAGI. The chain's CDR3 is CASSKVGNSYEQYF. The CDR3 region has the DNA TGTGCCAGCAGCAAAGTCGGGAACTCCTACGAGCAGTACTTC.

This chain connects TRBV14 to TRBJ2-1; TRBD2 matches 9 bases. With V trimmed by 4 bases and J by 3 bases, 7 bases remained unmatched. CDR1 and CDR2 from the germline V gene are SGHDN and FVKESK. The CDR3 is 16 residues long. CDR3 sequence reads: CASSPREGQGYNEQFF. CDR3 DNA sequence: TGTGCCAGCAGCCCGCGGGAGGGCCAAGGCTACAATGAGCAGTTCTTC.

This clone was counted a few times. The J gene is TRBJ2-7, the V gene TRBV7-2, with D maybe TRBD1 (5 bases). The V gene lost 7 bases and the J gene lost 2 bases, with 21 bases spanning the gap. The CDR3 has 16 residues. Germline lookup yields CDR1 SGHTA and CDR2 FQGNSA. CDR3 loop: CASTPPGWQGTYEQYF. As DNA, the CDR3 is TGTGCCAGCACCCCTCCCGGGTGGCAGGGAACCTACGAGCAGTACTTC.

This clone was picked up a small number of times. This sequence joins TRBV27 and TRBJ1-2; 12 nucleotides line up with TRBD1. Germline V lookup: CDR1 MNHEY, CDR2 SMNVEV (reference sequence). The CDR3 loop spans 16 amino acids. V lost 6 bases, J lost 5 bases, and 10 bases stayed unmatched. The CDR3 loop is CASRGGTGGGFYGYTF. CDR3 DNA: TGTGCCAGCAGGGGCGGGACAGGGGGCGGGTTTTATGGCTACACCTTC.

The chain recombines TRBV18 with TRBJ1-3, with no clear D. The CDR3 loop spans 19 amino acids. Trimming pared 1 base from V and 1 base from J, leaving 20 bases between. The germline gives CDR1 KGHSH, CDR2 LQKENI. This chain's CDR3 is CASSPLGSTQIQSGNTIYF. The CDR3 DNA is TGTGCCAGCTCACCACTTGGTTCCACCCAGATTCAATCTGGAAACACCATATATTTT.

The CDR3 DNA reads TGTGCCAGCAAAATAGTGGGGGGGTACAATGAGCAGTTCTTC. It translates to CASKIVGGYNEQFF. V and J are TRBV19 and TRBJ2-1; 7 positions agree with TRBD2. Germline V gene lookup returns CDR1 LNHDA and CDR2 SQIVND (reference sequence). V lost 9 bases and J lost 4; bases outside the gene matches: 9. The CDR3 extends over 14 amino acids.

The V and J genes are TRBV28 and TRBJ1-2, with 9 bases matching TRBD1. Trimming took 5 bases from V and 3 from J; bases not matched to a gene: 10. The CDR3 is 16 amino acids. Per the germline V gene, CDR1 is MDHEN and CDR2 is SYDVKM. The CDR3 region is CASSTGTGRLDYGYTF. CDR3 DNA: TGTGCCAGCAGTACAGGGACAGGGCGACTTGACTATGGCTACACCTTC.

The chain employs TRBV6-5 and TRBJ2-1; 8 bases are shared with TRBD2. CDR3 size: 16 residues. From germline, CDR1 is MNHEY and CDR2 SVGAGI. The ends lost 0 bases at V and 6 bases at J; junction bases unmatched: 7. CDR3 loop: CASSYSRAGAGNEQFF. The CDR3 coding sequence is TGTGCCAGCAGTTACTCCCGAGCGGGAGCGGGCAATGAGCAGTTCTTC.